Presented here are 7 T cell receptor beta chains from one specimen sequenced in a study of cytomegalovirus exposure and HLA in healthy donors. The assay was immunoSEQ multiplex PCR, and TCRdb's table has in-frame clones only and misses some. The data hold about 260,000 clones, with 90% observed a single time. Sequencing input: PBMCs. All receptors derive from a woman aged 30 to 39 in good health and CMV-seronegative.

This sequence joins TRBV11-2 and TRBJ2-1, with D tentatively TRBD2 (5 bases). Trimming stripped 6 bases from V and 12 bases from J, with 18 bases between. The CDR3 runs to 13 residues. Germline CDR1 reads SGHAT; CDR2 reads FQNNGV. CDR3 sequence reads: CASRGGMDWRQFF. In DNA, the CDR3 is TGTGCCAGCAGAGGAGGAATGGACTGGAGGCAGTTCTTC.

The genes are TRBV28 and TRBJ1-4, with D unclear. V lost 6 bases to trimming and J lost 10 bases, with 9 bases between them. Germline V gives CDR1 MDHEN, CDR2 SYDVKM. The CDR3 contains 11 residues. CDR3 in amino acids: CASSSLRKLFF. The CDR3 DNA reads as TGTGCCAGCAGCAGCCTACGAAAACTGTTTTTT.

The rearrangement links TRBV11-1 to TRBJ2-7; maybe TRBD1 (6 bases). The germline gives CDR1 SGHAT, CDR2 FQDESV (reference sequence). The V end was cut by 4 bases, the J end by 0 bases, with 10 bases between. The CDR3 is 14 residues long. CDR3 nucleotide sequence: TGTGCCAGCAGCTCACCAGGGGTCTCCTACGAGCAGTACTTC. Residues: CASSSPGVSYEQYF.

The gene calls are TRBV7-3 and TRBJ2-3; 9 bases are shared with TRBD1. Germline values: CDR1 SGHTA, CDR2 FQGTGA. The CDR3 length is 17 residues. V lost 4 bases, J lost 2 bases, and 10 bases stayed unmatched. The CDR3 sequence: CASSSNRGTGLTDTQYF. In DNA, the CDR3 is TGTGCCAGCAGCTCGAATAGAGGGACAGGGCTCACAGATACGCAGTATTTT. Full variable domain (rest looked up from reference TRBV7-3 and TRBJ2-3): GAGVSQTPSNKVTEKGKYVELRCDPISGHTALYWYRQSLGQGPEFLIYFQGTGAADDSGLPNDRFFAVRPEGSVSTLKIQRTERGDSAVYLCASSSNRGTGLTDTQYFGPGTRLTVL.

The chain uses TRBV6-7 and TRBJ2-7; the D gene is possibly TRBD1 (5 bases). TRBV6-7 is treated as an ORF (open reading frame) with a function not yet certain. V was cut by 2 bases and J by 3 bases, with 11 bases left in between. The CDR3 loop spans 14 amino acids. This CDR3 is CASSYVTAFYEQYF. CDR3 DNA: TGTGCCAGCAGTTACGTGACAGCGTTCTACGAGCAGTACTTC.

V usage is TRBV13 and J usage is TRBJ1-5; maybe TRBD1 (5 bases). The V end was cut by 0 bases, the J end by 8 bases, with 8 bases between. Per the germline V gene, CDR1 is PRHDT and CDR2 is FYEKMQ (reference sequence). This CDR3 contains 13 residues. The CDR3 coding sequence is TGTGCCAGCAGCTTAGGCAGGGTAGAGCCCCAGCATTTT. Its translation: CASSLGRVEPQHF.

Worth noting for this clone: Other DNA sequences in this sample translate to the same CDR3. The V gene is TRBV7-9, the J gene TRBJ2-2, with D perhaps matching TRBD2 (5 bases). Trimming left V 5 bases short and J 5 bases short, with 9 bases between. This CDR3 has 13 amino acids. Germline V CDR1 and CDR2: SEHNR, FQNEAQ (reference sequence). CDR3 nucleotides: TGTGCCAGCAGCGGGGAGCGGACCGGGGAGCTGTTTTTT. It specifies CASSGERTGELFF.